Listed below are T cell receptor beta chains from one sample, sequenced in a study of identical twins. In TCRdb, the 5' RACE reads were re-called with MiXCR into one record per CDR3 protein. The sample includes 1.5 million to 2 million distinct CDR3 sequences, around 33% of them seen just once. The material sequenced was cord blood. These receptors originate from a newborn girl in good health. Each CDR3 is given without its conserved first and last residue. Expanded clones get a size class; other rows say once, few or many, or leave the size out.

TRBV5-1,-,TRBJ2-1,ASSLRDSWAHNEQF
TRBV20-1,-,TRBJ1-6,SARAITGTYNSPLH
TRBV6-1,-,TRBJ1-2,ASSDGWDRAPSGYT
TRBV14,-,-,ASSQDVVEQY
TRBV27,-,TRBJ1-1,ASRITGVGTEAF
TRBV12-3/TRBV12-4,few,TRBJ1-2,ASSHRGGGYT
TRBV12-3/TRBV12-4,few,TRBJ2-1,ASSKWSGASSYNEQF
TRBV9,-,TRBJ2-6,ASSVMAGPGANVLT
TRBV7-9,-,TRBJ2-1,ASSLVRGIDNEQF
TRBV16,-,TRBJ2-7,ASSQSTGPDEQY